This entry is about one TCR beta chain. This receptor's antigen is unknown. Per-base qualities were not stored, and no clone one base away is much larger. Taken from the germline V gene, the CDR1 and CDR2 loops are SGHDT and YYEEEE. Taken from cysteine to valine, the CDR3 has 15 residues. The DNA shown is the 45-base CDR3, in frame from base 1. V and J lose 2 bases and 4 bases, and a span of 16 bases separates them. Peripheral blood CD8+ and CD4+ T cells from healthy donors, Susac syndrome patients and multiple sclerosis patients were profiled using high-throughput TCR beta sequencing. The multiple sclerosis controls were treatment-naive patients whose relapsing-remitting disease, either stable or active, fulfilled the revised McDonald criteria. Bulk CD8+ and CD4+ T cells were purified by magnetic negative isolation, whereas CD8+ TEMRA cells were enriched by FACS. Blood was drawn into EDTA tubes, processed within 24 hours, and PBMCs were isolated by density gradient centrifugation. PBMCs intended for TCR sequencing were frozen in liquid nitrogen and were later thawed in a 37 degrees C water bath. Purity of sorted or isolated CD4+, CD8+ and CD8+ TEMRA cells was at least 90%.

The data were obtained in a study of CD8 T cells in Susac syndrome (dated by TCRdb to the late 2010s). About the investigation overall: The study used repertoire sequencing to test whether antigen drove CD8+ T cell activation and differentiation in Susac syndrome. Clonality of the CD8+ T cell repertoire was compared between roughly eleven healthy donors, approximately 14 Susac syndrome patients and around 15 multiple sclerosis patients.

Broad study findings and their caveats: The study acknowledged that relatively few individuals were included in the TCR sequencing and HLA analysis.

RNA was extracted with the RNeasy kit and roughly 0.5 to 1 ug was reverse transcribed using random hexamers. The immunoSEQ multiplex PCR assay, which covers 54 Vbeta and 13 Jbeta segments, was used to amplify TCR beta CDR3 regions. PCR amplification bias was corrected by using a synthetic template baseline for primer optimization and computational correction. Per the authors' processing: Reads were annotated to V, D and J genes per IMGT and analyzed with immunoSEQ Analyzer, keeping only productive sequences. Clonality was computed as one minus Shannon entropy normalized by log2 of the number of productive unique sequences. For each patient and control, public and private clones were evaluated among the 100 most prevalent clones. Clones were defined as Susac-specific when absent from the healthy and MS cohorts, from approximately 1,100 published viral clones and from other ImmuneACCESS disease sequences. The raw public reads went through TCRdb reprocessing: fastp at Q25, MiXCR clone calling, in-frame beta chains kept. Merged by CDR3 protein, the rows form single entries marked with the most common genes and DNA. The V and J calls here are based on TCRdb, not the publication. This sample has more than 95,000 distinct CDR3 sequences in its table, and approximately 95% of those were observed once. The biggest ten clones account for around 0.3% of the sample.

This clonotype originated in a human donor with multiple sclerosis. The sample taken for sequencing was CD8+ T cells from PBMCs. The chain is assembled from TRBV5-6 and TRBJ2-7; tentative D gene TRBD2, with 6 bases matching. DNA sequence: TGTGCCAGCAGCTTTGGGCCGGGGGACTGGTACGAGCAGTACGTC. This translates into CASSFGPGDWYEQYV.